What follows describes a single T cell receptor beta chain. Its antigen is as yet unknown. The data were obtained in a study of T cell repertoires in cytomegalovirus infection. Turning to the study itself: Well-studied HLA-B-restricted CMV epitopes were used in the study alongside recently identified HLA-C-restricted ones.

CDR3 size: 16 residues. V was pared by 6 bases and J by 5 bases, with 15 bases of the junction left unmatched. Via MiXCR, TCRdb re-called the reads, giving one row per CDR3 protein. This sample has about 570,000 distinct CDR3 sequences; almost 40% occur once, and the top ten carry 48%. The sequencing here drew on cultured PBMCs, taken from culture after CMV antigen stimulation. This clonotype was obtained from a human donor in good health (CMV status not recorded). Some clones in this sample may be carry-over from other donors' samples. The chain carries TRBV12-3 or TRBV12-4 and TRBJ1-2, with 7 bases that match TRBD1. As DNA, the CDR3 is TGTGCCAGCAGCACAGATCCGACAGGGAGAAGGTATGGCTACACCTTC. This codes for CASSTDPTGRRYGYTF.